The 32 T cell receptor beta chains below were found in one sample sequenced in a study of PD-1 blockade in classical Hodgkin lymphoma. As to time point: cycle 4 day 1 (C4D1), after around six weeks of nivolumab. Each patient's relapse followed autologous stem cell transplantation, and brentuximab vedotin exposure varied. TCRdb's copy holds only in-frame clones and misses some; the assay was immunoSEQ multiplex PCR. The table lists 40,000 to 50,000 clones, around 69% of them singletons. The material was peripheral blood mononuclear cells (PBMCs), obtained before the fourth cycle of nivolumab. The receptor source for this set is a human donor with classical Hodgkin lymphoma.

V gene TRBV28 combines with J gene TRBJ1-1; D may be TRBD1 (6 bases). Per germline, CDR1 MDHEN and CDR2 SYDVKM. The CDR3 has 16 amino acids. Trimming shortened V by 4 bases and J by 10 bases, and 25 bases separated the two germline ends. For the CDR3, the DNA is TGTGCCAGCAGTTGCCGGGGGTGGCGAACAGGGTGTGGAGCTTTCTTT. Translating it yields CASSCRGWRTGCGAFF.

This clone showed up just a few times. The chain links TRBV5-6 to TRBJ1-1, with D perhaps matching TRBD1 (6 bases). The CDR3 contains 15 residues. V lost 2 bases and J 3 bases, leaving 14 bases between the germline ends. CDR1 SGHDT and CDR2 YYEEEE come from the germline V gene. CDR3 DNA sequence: TGTGCCAGCAGCTTCCGGGACAAGGGCTACACTGAAGCTTTCTTT. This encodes CASSFRDKGYTEAFF.

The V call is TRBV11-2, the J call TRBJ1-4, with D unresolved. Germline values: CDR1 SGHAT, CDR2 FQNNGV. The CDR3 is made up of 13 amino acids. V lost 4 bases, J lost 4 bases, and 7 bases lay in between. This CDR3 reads CASSYDGNEKLFF. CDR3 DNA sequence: TGTGCCAGCAGCTACGACGGTAATGAAAAACTGTTTTTT.

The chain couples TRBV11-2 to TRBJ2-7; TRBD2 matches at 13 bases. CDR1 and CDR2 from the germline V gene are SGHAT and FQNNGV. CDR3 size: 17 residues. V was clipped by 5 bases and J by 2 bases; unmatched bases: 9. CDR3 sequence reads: CASSGWTSGGDPYEQYF. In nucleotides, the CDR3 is TGTGCCAGCAGCGGATGGACTAGCGGGGGAGACCCCTACGAGCAGTACTTC.

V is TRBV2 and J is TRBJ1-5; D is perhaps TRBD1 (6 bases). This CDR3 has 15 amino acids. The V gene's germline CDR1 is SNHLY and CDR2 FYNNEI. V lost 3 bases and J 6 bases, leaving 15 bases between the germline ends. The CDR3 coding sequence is TGTGCCAGCAGTGACGGGACACCCTGGGGTCAGCCCCAGCATTTT. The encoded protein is CASSDGTPWGQPQHF.

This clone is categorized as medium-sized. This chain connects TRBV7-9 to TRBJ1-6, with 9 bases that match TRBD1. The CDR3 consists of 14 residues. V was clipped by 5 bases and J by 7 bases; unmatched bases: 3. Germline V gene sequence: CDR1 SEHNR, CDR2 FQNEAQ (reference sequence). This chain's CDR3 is CASSTTGGNSPLHF. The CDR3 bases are TGTGCCAGCAGCACTACAGGGGGCAATTCACCCCTCCACTTT.

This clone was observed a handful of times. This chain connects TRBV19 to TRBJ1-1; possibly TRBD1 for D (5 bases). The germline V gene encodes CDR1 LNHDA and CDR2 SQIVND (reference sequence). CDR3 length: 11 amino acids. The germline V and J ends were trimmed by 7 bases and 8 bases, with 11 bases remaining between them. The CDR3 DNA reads TGTGCCAGTACCTTGGAGGGGGAAGCTTTCTTT. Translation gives CASTLEGEAFF. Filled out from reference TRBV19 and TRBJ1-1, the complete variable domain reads DGGITQSPKYLFRKEGQNVTLSCEQNLNHDAMYWYRQDPGQGLRLIYYSQIVNDFQKGDIAEGYSVSREKKESFPLTVTSAQKNPTAFYLCASTLEGEAFFGQGTRLTVV.

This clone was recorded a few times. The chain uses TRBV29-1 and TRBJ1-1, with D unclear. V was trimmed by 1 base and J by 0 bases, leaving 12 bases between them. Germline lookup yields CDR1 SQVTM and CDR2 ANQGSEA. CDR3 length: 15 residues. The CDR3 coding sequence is TGCAGCGTTGAAGTCGACGGGAGCATGAACACTGAAGCTTTCTTT. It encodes CSVEVDGSMNTEAFF.

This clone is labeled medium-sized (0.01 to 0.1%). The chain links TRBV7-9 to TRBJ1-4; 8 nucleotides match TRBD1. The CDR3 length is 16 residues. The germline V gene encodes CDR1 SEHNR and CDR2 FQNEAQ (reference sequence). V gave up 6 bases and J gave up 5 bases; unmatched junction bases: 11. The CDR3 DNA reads TGTGCCAGCAGTCGACCAGGGGGCTCAGGAAATGAAAAACTGTTTTTT. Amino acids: CASSRPGGSGNEKLFF.

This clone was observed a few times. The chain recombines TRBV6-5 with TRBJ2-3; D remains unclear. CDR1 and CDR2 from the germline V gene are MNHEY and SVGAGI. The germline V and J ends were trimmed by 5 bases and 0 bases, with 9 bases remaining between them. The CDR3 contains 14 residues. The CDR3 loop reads CASSPFTSTDTQYF. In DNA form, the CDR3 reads TGTGCCAGCAGTCCATTCACTAGCACAGATACGCAGTATTTT.

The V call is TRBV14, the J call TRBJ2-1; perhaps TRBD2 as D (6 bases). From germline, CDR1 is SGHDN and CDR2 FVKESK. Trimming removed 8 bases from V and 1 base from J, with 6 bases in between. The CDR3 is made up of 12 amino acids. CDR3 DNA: TGTGCCAGCGGGGGGTCCTACAATGAGCAGTTCTTC. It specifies CASGGSYNEQFF.

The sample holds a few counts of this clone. The CDR3 coding sequence is TGTGCCAGCAGTCCGCGACAGGGACCCTACGAGCAGTACTTC. Translated, it gives CASSPRQGPYEQYF. V gene TRBV27 combines with J gene TRBJ2-7; 7 positions agree with TRBD1. The V and J ends lost 5 bases and 2 bases, in that order; junction bases with no gene match: 6. This CDR3 is 14 amino acids long. Looked up from germline, CDR1 is MNHEY and CDR2 is SMNVEV (reference sequence).

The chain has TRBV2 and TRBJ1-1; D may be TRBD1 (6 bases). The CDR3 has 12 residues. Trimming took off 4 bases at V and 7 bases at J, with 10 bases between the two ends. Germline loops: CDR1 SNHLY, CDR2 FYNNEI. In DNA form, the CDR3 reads TGTGCCAGCAGTGGGGGACACATTGAAGCTTTCTTT. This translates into CASSGGHIEAFF. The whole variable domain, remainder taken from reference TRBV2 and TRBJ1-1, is EPEVTQTPSHQVTQMGQEVILRCVPISNHLYFYWYRQILGQKVEFLVSFYNNEISEKSEIFDDQFSVERPDGSNFTLKIRSTKLEDSAMYFCASSGGHIEAFFGQGTRLTVV.

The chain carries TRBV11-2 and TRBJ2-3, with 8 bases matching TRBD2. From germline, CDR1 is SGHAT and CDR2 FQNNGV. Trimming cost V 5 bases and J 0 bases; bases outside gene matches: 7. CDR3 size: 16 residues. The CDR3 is CASSPREGGSTDTQYF. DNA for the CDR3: TGTGCCAGCAGCCCTCGGGAGGGGGGGAGCACAGATACGCAGTATTTT.

Here the CDR3 reads CALEGGNNQPQHF. In DNA form, the CDR3 reads TGTGCCCTCGAGGGGGGTAACAATCAGCCCCAGCATTTT. The chain is built from TRBV11-2 and TRBJ1-5; possible D gene TRBD1, 6 bases. The V gene lost 11 bases and the J gene lost 3 bases, with 14 bases spanning the gap. CDR1 and CDR2 from the germline V gene are SGHAT and FQNNGV. This CDR3 has 13 amino acids.

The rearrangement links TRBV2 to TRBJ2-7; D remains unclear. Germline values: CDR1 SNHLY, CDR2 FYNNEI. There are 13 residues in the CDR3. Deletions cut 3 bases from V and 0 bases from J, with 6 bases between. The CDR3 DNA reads TGTGCCAGCAGTGATGGGTCCTCCTACGAGCAGTACTTC. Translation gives CASSDGSSYEQYF.

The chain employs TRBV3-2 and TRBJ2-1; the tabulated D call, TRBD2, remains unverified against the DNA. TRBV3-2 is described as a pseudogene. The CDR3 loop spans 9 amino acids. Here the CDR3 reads CASSRLKFF. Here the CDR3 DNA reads TGTGCCAGCAGTCGACTGAAGTTCTTC.

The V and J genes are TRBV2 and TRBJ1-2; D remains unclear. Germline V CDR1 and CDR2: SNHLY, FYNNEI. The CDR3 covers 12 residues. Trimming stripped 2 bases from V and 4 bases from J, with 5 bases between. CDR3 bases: TGTGCCAGCAGTGAAAACAGCTATGGCTACACCTTC. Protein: CASSENSYGYTF.

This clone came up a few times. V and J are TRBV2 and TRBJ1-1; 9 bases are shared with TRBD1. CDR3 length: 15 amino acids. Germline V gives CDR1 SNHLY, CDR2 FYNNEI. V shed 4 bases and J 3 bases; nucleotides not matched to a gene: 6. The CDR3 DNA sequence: TGTGCCAGCAGTGGGGACAGGGTATTGGACACTGAAGCTTTCTTT. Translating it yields CASSGDRVLDTEAFF.

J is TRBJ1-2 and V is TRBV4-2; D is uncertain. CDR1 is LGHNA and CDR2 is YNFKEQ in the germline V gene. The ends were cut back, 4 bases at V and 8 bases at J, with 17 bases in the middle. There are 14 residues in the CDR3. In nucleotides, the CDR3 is TGTGCCAGCAGCCTCGAGTTGGGTACGGGGGGCTACACCTTC. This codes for CASSLELGTGGYTF.

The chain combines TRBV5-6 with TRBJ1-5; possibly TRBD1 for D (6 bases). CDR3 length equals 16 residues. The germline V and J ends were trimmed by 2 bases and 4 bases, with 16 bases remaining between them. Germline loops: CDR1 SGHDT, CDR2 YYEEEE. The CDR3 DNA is TGTGCCAGCAGCTTTGGGGTACAGGGAGGGAATCAGCCCCAGCATTTT. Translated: CASSFGVQGGNQPQHF.

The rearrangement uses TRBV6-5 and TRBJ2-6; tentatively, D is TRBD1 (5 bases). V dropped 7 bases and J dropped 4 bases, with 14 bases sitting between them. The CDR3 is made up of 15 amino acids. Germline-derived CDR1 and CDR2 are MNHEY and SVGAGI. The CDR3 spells CASNPRGAGANVLTF. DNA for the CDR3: TGTGCCAGCAATCCTCGTGGGGCCGGGGCCAACGTCCTGACTTTC.

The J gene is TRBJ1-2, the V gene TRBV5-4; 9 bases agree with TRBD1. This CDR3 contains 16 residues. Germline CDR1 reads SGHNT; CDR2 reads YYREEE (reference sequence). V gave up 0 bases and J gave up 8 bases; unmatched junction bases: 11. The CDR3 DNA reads TGTGCCAGCAGCTTGGGTGGGACAGGGAGCCCCTGGGGCTACACCTTC. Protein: CASSLGGTGSPWGYTF.

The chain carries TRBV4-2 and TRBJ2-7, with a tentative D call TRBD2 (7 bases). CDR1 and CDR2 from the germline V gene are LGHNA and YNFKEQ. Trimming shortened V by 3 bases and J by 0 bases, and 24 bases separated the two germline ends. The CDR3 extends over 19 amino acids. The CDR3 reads CASSQGGRGQSRGSYEQYF. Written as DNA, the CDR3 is TGTGCCAGCAGCCAGGGGGGGCGGGGTCAATCTCGGGGCTCCTACGAGCAGTACTTC.

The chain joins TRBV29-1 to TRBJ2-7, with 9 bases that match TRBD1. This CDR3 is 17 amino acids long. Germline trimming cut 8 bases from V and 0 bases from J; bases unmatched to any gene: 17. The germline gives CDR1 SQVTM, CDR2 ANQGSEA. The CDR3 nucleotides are TGCAGCCCTCCCGGGACAGGGTTAATGGGAAGCTCCTACGAGCAGTACTTC. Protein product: CSPPGTGLMGSSYEQYF.

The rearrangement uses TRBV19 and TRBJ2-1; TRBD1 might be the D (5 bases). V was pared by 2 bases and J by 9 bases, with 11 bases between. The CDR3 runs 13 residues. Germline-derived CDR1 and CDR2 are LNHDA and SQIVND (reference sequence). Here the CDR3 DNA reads TGTGCCAGTAGTATAACAGGTTCAGGTGAGCAGTTCTTC. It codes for CASSITGSGEQFF.

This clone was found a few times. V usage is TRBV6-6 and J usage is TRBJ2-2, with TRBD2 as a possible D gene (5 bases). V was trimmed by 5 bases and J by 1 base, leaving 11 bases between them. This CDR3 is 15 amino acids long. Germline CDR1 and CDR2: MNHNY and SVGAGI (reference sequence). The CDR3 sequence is CASSPWERNTGELFF. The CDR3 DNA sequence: TGTGCCAGCAGTCCCTGGGAGCGGAACACCGGGGAGCTGTTTTTT.

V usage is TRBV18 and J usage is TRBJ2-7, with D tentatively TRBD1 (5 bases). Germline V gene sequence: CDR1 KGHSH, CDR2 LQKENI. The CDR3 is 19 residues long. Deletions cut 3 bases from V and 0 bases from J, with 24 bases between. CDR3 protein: CASSPVGPPPGPSSYEQYF. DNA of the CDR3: TGTGCCAGCTCACCGGTGGGGCCCCCGCCAGGACCGAGCTCCTACGAGCAGTACTTC.

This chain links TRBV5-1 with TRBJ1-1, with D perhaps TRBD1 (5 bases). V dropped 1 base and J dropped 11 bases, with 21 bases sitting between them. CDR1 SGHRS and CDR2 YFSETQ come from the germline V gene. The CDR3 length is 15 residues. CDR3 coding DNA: TGCGCCAGCAGCTTGAGGGACGGACGGTTCCCCGGCGCTTTCTTT. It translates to CASSLRDGRFPGAFF.

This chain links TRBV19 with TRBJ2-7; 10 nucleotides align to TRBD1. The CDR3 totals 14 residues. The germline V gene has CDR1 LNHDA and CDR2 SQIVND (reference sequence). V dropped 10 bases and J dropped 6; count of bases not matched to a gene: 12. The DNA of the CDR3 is TGTGCCACTATGGTGGGACAGGGGTATGGCGAGCAGTACTTC. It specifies CATMVGQGYGEQYF.

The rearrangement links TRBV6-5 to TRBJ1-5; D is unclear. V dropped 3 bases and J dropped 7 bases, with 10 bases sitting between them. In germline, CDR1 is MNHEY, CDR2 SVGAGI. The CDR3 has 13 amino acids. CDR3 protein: CASSYGLGQPQHF. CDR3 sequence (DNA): TGTGCCAGCAGTTATGGACTCGGGCAGCCCCAGCATTTT.

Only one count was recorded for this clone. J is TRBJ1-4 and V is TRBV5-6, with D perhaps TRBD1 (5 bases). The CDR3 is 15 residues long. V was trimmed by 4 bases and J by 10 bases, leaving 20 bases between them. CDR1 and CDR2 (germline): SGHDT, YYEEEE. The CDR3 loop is CASSPPIEGPAKLFF. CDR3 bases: TGTGCCAGCAGCCCCCCTATAGAGGGGCCTGCAAAACTGTTTTTT.